These T cell receptor beta chains were read from a single sample in a study of shared clonotypes between healthy human individuals. Data came from immunoSEQ multiplex PCR; TCRdb stores just in-frame clones and leaves some out. The sample consists of hundreds of thousands of clones, 80% to 95% of them appearing once. The sequenced sample was naive CD8+ T cells sorted from blood. Receptors were obtained from a man between 25 and 39 years old in good health. CDR3s include the opening cysteine and the closing phenylalanine or tryptophan. Fields, in order: J gene, CDR3 length, V gene, D gene, clone size, CDR3 DNA, CDR3 protein. D genes are given only for firm matches. Expanded clones get a size class; other rows say once, few or many, or leave the size out.

TRBJ2-2 13 TRBV2 - - TGTGCCAGCAGCTTATTTCTAACCGGGGAGCTGTTTTTT CASSLFLTGELFF
TRBJ2-7 14 TRBV9 - - TGTGCCAGCAGCGTAGGAGGCAGGGTCCACGAGCAGTACTTC CASSVGGRVHEQYF
TRBJ2-7 17 TRBV29-1 TRBD2 - TGCAGCGTGGGAGCGGGCACTAGCGGGAAACGCGGGTACGAGCAGTACTTC CSVGAGTSGKRGYEQYF
TRBJ2-7 17 TRBV28 TRBD2 - TGTGCCAGCAGTTTTTCAGATGTGGGGACTAGGAGCCACGAGCAGTACTTC CASSFSDVGTRSHEQYF
TRBJ2-7 14 TRBV27 - - TGTGCCAGCAGAACGGGACTCACGACCTACGAGCAGTACTTC CASRTGLTTYEQYF
TRBJ1-2 15 TRBV7-2 - - TGTGCCAGCAGCTTCACAGGAGAGGTTTCCGATGGCTACACCTTC CASSFTGEVSDGYTF
TRBJ2-1 12 TRBV19 - - TGTGCCAGTAGTATGGCCCCTTGGGAGCAGTTCTTC CASSMAPWEQFF
TRBJ2-7 14 TRBV4-1 - - TGCGCCAGCAGCCAAAAGCTCGGAACCTACGAGCAGTACTTC CASSQKLGTYEQYF
TRBJ2-2 15 TRBV5-1 TRBD2 - TGCGCCAGCAGCACAAGACTAGCAACCACCGGGGAGCTGTTTTTT CASSTRLATTGELFF
TRBJ2-7 16 TRBV4-1 TRBD1 - TGCGCCAGCAGCCAAGAAATGGGACAGGGGGCTGGCGAGCAGTACTTC CASSQEMGQGAGEQYF
TRBJ2-2 16 TRBV28 TRBD2 - TGTGCCAGCAGTCCCCCTGGACTAGCAAACACCGGGGAGCTGTTTTTT CASSPPGLANTGELFF
TRBJ2-5 15 TRBV9 - - TGTGCCAGCAGCGAGGGTGTGGGGTTGCGAGAGACCCAGTACTTC CASSEGVGLRETQYF
TRBJ2-1 14 TRBV27 TRBD2 - TGTGCCAGCAGTGGAATAGCGGGATACAATGAGCAGTTCTTC CASSGIAGYNEQFF
TRBJ2-7 14 TRBV5-1 - - TGCGCCAGCAGCTTGGGTGACGGGATATACGAGCAGTACTTC CASSLGDGIYEQYF
TRBJ1-2 13 TRBV7-6 - - TGTGCCAGCAGCCGCGAAGTGAACTATGGCTACACCTTC CASSREVNYGYTF
TRBJ2-1 16 TRBV5-1 - once TGCGCCAGCAGCTTGGACGGGGGAGTACCCTACAATGAGCAGTTCTTC CASSLDGGVPYNEQFF
TRBJ1-2 18 TRBV27 - - TGTGCCAGCAGTTCGACCTATCTTCGGGACAAAGCTAACTATGGCTACACCTTC CASSSTYLRDKANYGYTF
TRBJ2-7 14 TRBV27 - - TGTGCCAGCAGTTTATTTGCGGGCCGCTACGAGCAGTACTTC CASSLFAGRYEQYF
TRBJ2-1 14 TRBV29-1 TRBD2 medium-sized TGCAGCGCCGCACTAGCGGCCGGTTACAATGAGCAGTTCTTC CSAALAAGYNEQFF
TRBJ2-4 18 TRBV27 TRBD2 - TGTGCCAGCAGTCCTAGCGGGCCCAGCCTGGGGGCCAAAAACATTCAGTACTTC CASSPSGPSLGAKNIQYF
TRBJ2-3 15 TRBV9 TRBD2 - TGTGCCAGCAGCGTAGATGGGAGGGCCGCAGATACGCAGTATTTT CASSVDGRAADTQYF
TRBJ1-5 14 TRBV6-5 - few TGTGCCAGCAGTGCAGCGTATAGCAATCAGCCCCAGCATTTT CASSAAYSNQPQHF
TRBJ2-1 17 TRBV28 TRBD2 - TGTGCCAGCAGTTCCCCGGGTAGCGGGAGCTCCTACAATGAGCAGTTCTTC CASSSPGSGSSYNEQFF
TRBJ2-1 14 TRBV27 - - TGTGCCAGCAGTAACTCAGGGGCCAACAATGAGCAGTTCTTC CASSNSGANNEQFF
TRBJ1-3 15 TRBV27 TRBD1 - TGTGCCAGCAGTTCACGGACAGGGGGGGGAAACACCATATATTTT CASSSRTGGGNTIYF
TRBJ1-1 8 TRBV29-1 - - TGCAGCGTCGGTACAGCTTTCTTT CSVGTAFF
TRBJ2-7 10 TRBV2 - once TGTGCCAGCATAGGTAGCGAGCAGTACTTC CASIGSEQYF
TRBJ2-1 10 TRBV29-1 - - TGCAGCTCGCGGGACAATGAGCAGTTCTTC CSSRDNEQFF
TRBJ2-2 13 TRBV29-1 - - TGCAGCGTTGAACGTTCCGGCACCGGGGAGCTGTTTTTT CSVERSGTGELFF
TRBJ2-7 14 TRBV19 TRBD1 - TGTGCCAGTAGTTTGGGCAGGGGGCCCTACGAGCAGTACTTC CASSLGRGPYEQYF
TRBJ2-7 16 TRBV28 TRBD1 - TGTGCCAGCAGTTTCCCTGGACAGGGGCAGTCTTACGAGCAGTACTTC CASSFPGQGQSYEQYF
TRBJ2-3 15 TRBV9 TRBD2 - TGTGCCAGCAGCGCCGGGGATAGCGGGAGGGATACGCAGTATTTT CASSAGDSGRDTQYF
TRBJ2-7 15 TRBV29-1 TRBD1 - TGCAGCGTTGAAAACTGGGCAGGGGGCTCATACGAGCAGTACTTC CSVENWAGGSYEQYF
TRBJ2-1 15 TRBV11-3 TRBD2 - TGTGCCAGCAGCCTCGGGACTAGCGGGAGCCATGAGCAGTTCTTC CASSLGTSGSHEQFF
TRBJ2-3 15 TRBV7-9 - - TGTGCCAGCAGCTTATTCTCCACTTTCACAGATACGCAGTATTTT CASSLFSTFTDTQYF
TRBJ1-1 16 TRBV6-5 - once TGTGCCAGCAGTTACACCCTTGGGGGGAAGGGCACTGAAGCTTTCTTT CASSYTLGGKGTEAFF
TRBJ2-3 15 TRBV19 TRBD2 - TGTGCCAGTGCTCTAGCGGGGGCGCCAGGAGATACGCAGTATTTT CASALAGAPGDTQYF
TRBJ2-3 16 TRBV7-8 - - TGTGCCAGCAGCTTAGTACAGGCGGCTAGCACAGATACGCAGTATTTT CASSLVQAASTDTQYF
TRBJ1-4 15 TRBV6-6 TRBD1 - TGTGCCAGCAGCCCCAGGACAGGGCTTCAGGAAAAACTGTTTTTT CASSPRTGLQEKLFF
TRBJ2-7 14 TRBV6-5 - - TGTGCCAGCAGTCCCGTGGGTGGCGGGAACGAGCAGTACTTC CASSPVGGGNEQYF
TRBJ2-7 14 TRBV7-9 - - TGTGCCAGCAGCTTAGGGACAGATACCTACGAGCAGTACTTC CASSLGTDTYEQYF
TRBJ2-1 15 TRBV9 TRBD2 - TGTGCCAGCAGCCTTAGCGGGAGCCCCCTCAATGAGCAGTTCTTC CASSLSGSPLNEQFF
TRBJ2-1 15 TRBV18 TRBD2 - TGTGCCAGCTCGCCTCAGACTAGCGGATACAATGAGCAGTTCTTC CASSPQTSGYNEQFF
TRBJ1-3 16 TRBV10-1 TRBD1 - TGCGCCAGCAGTGCGAACCGGGACAGCTCTGGAAACACCATATATTTT CASSANRDSSGNTIYF
TRBJ2-6 15 TRBV5-6 - - TGTGCCAGCAGCCTGTCGGGGGCTGGGGCCAACGTCCTGACTTTC CASSLSGAGANVLTF